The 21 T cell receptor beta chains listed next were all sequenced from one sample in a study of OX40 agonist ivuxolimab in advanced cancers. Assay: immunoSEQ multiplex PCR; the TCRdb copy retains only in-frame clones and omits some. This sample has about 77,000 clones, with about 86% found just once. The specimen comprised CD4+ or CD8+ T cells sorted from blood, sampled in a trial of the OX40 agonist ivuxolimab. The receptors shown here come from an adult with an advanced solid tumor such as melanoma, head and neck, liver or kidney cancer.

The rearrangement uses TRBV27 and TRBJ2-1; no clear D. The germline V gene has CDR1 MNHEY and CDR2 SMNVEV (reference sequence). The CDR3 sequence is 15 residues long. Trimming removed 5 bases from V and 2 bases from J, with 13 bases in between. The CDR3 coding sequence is TGTGCCAGCAGTACCGCCCGACAAACCTACAATGAGCAGTTCTTC. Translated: CASSTARQTYNEQFF.

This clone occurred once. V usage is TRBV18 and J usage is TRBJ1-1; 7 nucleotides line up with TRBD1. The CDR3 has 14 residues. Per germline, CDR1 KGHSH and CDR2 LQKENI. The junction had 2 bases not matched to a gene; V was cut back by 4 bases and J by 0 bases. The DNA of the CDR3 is TGTGCCAGCTCACGACAGGGTTTGAACACTGAAGCTTTCTTT. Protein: CASSRQGLNTEAFF.

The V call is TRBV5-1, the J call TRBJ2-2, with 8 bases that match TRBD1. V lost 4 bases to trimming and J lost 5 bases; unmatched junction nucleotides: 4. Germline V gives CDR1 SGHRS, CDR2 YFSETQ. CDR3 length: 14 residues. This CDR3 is CASSGTGLTGELFF. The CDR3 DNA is TGCGCCAGCAGCGGGACAGGCCTTACCGGGGAGCTGTTTTTT.

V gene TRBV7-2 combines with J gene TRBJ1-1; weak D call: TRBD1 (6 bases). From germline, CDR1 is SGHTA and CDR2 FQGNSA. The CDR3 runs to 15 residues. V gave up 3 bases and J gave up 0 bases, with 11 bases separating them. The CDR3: CASSFRGPMNTEAFF. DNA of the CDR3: TGTGCCAGCAGCTTTCGGGGGCCGATGAACACTGAAGCTTTCTTT.

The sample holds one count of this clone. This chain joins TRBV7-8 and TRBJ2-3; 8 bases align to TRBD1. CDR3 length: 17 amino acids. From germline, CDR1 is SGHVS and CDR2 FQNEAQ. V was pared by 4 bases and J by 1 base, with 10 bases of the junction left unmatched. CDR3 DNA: TGTGCCAGCAGCTCGTGGACAGGGCCCATTGGCACAGATACGCAGTATTTT. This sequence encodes CASSSWTGPIGTDTQYF.

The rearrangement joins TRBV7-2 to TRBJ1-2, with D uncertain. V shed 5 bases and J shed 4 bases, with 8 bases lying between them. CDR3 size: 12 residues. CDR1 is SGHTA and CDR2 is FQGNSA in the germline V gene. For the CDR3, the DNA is TGTGCCAGCAGCAGAGAGACCTATGGCTACACCTTC. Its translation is CASSRETYGYTF.

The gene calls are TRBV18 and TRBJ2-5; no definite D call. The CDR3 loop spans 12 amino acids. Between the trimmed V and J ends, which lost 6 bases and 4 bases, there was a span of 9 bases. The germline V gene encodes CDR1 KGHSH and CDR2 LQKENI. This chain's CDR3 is CASSHPGETQYF. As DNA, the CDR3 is TGTGCCAGCTCGCACCCAGGAGAGACCCAGTACTTC.

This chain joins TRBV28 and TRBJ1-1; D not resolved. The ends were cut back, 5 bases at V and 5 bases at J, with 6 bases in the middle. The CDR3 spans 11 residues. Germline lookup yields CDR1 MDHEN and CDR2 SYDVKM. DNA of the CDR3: TGTGCCAGCAGTGAAGGTACTGAAGCTTTCTTT. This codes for CASSEGTEAFF.

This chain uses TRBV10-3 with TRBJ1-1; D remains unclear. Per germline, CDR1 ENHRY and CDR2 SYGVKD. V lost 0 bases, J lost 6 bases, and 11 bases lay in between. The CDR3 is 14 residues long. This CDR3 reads CAISESGVGAEAFF. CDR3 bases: TGTGCCATCAGTGAGTCTGGGGTTGGGGCTGAAGCTTTCTTT.

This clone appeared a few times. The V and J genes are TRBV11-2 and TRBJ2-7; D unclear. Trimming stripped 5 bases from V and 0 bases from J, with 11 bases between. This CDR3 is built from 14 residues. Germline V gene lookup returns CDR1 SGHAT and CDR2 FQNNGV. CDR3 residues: CASSLPLSSYEQYF. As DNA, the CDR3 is TGTGCCAGCAGCCTGCCCCTGAGCTCCTACGAGCAGTACTTC.

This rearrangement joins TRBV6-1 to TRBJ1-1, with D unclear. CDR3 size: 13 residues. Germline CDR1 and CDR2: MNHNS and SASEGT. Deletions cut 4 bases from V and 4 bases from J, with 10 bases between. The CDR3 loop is CASSGREITEAFF. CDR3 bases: TGTGCCAGCAGTGGGAGGGAGATCACTGAAGCTTTCTTT.

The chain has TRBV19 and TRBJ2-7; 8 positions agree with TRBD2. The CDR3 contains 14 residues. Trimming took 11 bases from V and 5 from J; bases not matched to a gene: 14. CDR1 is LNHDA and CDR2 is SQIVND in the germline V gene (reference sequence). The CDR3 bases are TGTGCCTCCCAGCGCCGGGGGGGGCGGGACGAGCAGTACTTC. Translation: CASQRRGGRDEQYF.

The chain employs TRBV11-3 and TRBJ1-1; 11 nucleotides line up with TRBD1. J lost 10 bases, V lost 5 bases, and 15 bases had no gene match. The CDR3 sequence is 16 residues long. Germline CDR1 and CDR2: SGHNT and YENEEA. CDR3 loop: CASSPTGTGGVIGAFF. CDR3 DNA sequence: TGTGCCAGCAGCCCGACCGGGACAGGGGGAGTGATCGGAGCTTTCTTT.

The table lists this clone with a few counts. CDR3 nucleotides: TGTGCCAGCAGCACCCGACAGGGGAACTATGGCTACACCTTC. This codes for CASSTRQGNYGYTF. The chain links TRBV7-2 to TRBJ1-2, with TRBD1 matching over 8 bases. V lost 5 bases, J lost 2 bases, and 4 bases stayed unmatched. The CDR3 consists of 14 residues. CDR1 SGHTA and CDR2 FQGNSA come from the germline V gene.

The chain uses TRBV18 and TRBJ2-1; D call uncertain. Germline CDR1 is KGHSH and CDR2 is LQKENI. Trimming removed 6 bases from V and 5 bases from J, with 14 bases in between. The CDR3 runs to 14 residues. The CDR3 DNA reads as TGTGCCAGCTCGCCTGTTGACGAGGACAATGAGCAGTTCTTC. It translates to CASSPVDEDNEQFF.

As DNA, the CDR3 is TGTGCCAGCAAGCTTAATCAGGGGGCGAATTCACCCCTCCACTTT. Translation gives CASKLNQGANSPLHF. This chain uses TRBV7-9 with TRBJ1-6; 8 nucleotides line up with TRBD1. Germline CDR1 reads SEHNR; CDR2 reads FQNEAQ (reference sequence). The junction had 9 bases not matched to a gene; V was cut back by 7 bases and J by 7 bases. The CDR3 has 15 amino acids.

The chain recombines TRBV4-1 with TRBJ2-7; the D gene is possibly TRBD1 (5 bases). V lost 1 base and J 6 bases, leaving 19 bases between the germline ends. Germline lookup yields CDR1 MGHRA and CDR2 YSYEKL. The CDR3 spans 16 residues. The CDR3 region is CASSQVPAGIGREQYF. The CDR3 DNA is TGCGCCAGCAGCCAAGTCCCTGCAGGGATTGGTCGCGAGCAGTACTTC.

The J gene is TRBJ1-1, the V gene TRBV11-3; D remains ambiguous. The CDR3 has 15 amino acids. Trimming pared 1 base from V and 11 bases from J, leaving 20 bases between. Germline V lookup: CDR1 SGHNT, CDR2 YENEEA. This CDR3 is CASSLVKGGNVRAFF. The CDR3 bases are TGTGCCAGCAGCTTAGTAAAGGGTGGCAACGTCCGGGCTTTCTTT.

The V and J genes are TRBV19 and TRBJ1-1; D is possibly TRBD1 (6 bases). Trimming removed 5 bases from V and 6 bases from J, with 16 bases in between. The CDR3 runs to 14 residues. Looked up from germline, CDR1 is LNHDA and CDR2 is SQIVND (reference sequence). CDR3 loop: CASSSADRISEAFF. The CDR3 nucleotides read TGTGCCAGTAGTTCAGCTGACAGGATCTCTGAAGCTTTCTTT.

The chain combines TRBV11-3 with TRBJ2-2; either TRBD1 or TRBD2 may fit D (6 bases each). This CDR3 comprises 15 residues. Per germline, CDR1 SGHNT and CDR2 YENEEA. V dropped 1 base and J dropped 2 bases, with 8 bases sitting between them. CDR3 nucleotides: TGTGCCAGCAGCTTAGGGGGGGCCAACACCGGGGAGCTGTTTTTT. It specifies CASSLGGANTGELFF.

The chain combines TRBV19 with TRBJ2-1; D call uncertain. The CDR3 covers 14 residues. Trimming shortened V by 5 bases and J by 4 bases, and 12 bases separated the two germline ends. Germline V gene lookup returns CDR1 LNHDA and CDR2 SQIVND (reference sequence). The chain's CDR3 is CASSPQTVYNEQFF. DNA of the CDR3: TGTGCCAGTAGTCCCCAGACGGTATACAATGAGCAGTTCTTC.